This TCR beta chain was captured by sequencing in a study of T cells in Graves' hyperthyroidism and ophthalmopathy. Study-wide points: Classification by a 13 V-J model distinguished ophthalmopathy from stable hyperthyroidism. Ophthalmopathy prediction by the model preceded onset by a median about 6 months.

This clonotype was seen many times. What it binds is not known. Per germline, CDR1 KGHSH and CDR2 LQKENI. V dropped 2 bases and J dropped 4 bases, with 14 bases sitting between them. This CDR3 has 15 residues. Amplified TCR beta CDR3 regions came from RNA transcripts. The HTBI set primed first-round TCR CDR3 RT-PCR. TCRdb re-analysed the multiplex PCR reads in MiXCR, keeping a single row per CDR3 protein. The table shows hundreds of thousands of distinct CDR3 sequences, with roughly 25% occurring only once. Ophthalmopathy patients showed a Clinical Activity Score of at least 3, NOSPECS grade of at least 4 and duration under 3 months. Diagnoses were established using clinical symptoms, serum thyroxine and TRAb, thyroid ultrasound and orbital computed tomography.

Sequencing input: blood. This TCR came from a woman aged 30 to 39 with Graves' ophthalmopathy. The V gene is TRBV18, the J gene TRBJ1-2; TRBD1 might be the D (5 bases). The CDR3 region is CASSPGAARSYGYTF. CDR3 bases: TGTGCCAGCTCACCAGGGGCGGCCAGGTCCTATGGCTACACCTTC.